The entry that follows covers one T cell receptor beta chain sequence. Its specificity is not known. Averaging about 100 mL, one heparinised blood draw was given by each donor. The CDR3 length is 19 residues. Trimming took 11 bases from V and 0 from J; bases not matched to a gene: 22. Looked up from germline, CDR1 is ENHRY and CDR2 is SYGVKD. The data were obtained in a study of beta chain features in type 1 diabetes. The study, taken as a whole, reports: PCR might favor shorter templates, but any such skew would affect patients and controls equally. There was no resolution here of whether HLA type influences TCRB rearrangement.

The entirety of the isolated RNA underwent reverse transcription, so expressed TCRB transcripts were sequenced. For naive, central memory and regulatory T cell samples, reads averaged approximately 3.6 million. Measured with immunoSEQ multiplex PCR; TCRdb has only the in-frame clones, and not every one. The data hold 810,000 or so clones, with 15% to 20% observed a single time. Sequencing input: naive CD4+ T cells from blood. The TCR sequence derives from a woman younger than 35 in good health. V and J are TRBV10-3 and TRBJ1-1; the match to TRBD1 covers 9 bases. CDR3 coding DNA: TGTGCCGCAAGGGATCCGGGACAGGGCCTGTTAGGGATGAACACTGAAGCTTTCTTT. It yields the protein CAARDPGQGLLGMNTEAFF.